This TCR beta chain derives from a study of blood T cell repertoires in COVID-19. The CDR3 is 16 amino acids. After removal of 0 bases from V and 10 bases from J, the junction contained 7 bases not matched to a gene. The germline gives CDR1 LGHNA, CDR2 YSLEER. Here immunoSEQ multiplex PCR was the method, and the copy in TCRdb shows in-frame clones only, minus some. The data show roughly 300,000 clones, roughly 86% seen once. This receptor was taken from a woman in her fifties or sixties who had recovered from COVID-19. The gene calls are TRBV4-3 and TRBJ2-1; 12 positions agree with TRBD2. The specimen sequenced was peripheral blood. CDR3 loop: CASSQDLLAGGQEQFF. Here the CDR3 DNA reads TGCGCCAGCAGCCAAGATTTACTAGCGGGGGGTCAGGAGCAGTTCTTC.